The 13 T cell receptor beta chains reported below all come from one sample, sequenced in a study of cytomegalovirus exposure and HLA in healthy donors. The PCR ran on 60 Vbeta and 13 Jbeta primers. The protocol was immunoSEQ multiplex PCR, while the TCRdb copy is restricted to in-frame clones and leaves out a portion. Its listing shows under 200,000 clones. Sample: PBMCs. These receptors came from a man in his thirties or forties in good health and CMV-seronegative.

The CDR3: CASRPRQGAVANEKLFF. As DNA, the CDR3 is TGCGCCAGCAGGCCCCGACAGGGGGCGGTTGCTAATGAAAAACTGTTTTTT. V and J are TRBV5-1 and TRBJ1-4; 10 nucleotides line up with TRBD1. Unmatched junction bases numbered 10, after V lost 5 bases and J lost 3 bases. The germline gives CDR1 SGHRS, CDR2 YFSETQ. This CDR3 has 17 amino acids.

The V gene is TRBV5-1, the J gene TRBJ2-1; D perhaps matches TRBD2 (5 bases). The length of the CDR3 is 15 residues. Trimming removed 0 bases at V and 2 bases at J, with 9 bases between. Germline V gene sequence: CDR1 SGHRS, CDR2 YFSETQ. As DNA, the CDR3 is TGCGCCAGCAGCTTGGTACCGGGAACCTACAATGAGCAGTTCTTC. Its protein product is CASSLVPGTYNEQFF.

The rearrangement joins TRBV19 to TRBJ2-7; 7 nucleotides match TRBD2. CDR1 is LNHDA, CDR2 SQIVND, per germline (reference sequence). Trimming took 5 bases from V and 2 from J; bases not matched to a gene: 12. This CDR3 is 16 amino acids long. CDR3 sequence: CASSPFAGVDAYEQYF. The DNA of the CDR3 is TGTGCCAGTAGTCCATTCGCGGGAGTAGACGCCTACGAGCAGTACTTC.

CDR3 nucleotide sequence: TGTGCCAGCAGTGCCGGGACTAGCGGGAGGAATACCCAGTACTTC. It is translated as CASSAGTSGRNTQYF. This chain uses TRBV6-5 with TRBJ2-5; 15 bases are a match to TRBD2. The J segment lost 8 bases and the V segment lost 5 bases, leaving 6 bases of the junction unmatched. The germline V gene encodes CDR1 MNHEY and CDR2 SVGAGI. The CDR3 runs 15 residues.

The chain recombines TRBV6-1 with TRBJ2-5, with 7 bases fitting TRBD1. V gave up 4 bases and J gave up 5 bases; unmatched junction bases: 4. The CDR3 contains 13 residues. Germline-derived CDR1 and CDR2 are MNHNS and SASEGT. For the CDR3, the DNA is TGTGCCAGCAGTGGAGGGGGCCTCGAGACCCAGTACTTC. Its protein product is CASSGGGLETQYF.

The rearrangement joins TRBV11-3 to TRBJ2-3; D possibly corresponds to TRBD2 (6 bases). This CDR3 has 17 amino acids. Per germline, CDR1 SGHNT and CDR2 YENEEA. The V end was cut by 5 bases, the J end by 3 bases, with 21 bases between. The CDR3 loop is CASSTRATSYETDTQYF. For the CDR3, the DNA is TGTGCCAGCAGCACCCGGGCGACTAGTTATGAAACAGATACGCAGTATTTT.

The gene calls are TRBV12-5 and TRBJ1-2, with D perhaps TRBD1 (5 bases). V lost 7 bases and J lost 2, with 17 bases in between. Germline V gene lookup returns CDR1 LGHNT and CDR2 FRNRAP. The CDR3 has 15 residues. The CDR3, as DNA: TGTGCTAGTGCCCTGGGCAGGGCGAACAACTATGGCTACACCTTC. Its protein product is CASALGRANNYGYTF. The entire variable domain, with the rest obtained from reference TRBV12-5 and TRBJ1-2, is as follows: DARVTQTPRHKVTEMGQEVTMRCQPILGHNTVFWYRQTMMQGLELLAYFRNRAPLDDSGMPKDRFSAEMPDATLATLKIQPSEPRDSAVYFCASALGRANNYGYTFGSGTRLTVV.

The V call is TRBV14, the J call TRBJ1-2; 7 bases agree with TRBD1. After removal of 3 bases from V and 4 bases from J, the junction contained 2 bases not matched to a gene. CDR1 is SGHDN and CDR2 is FVKESK in the germline V gene. The CDR3 extends over 13 amino acids. The CDR3 nucleotides are TGTGCCAGCAGCCACGACAGGGCCTATGGCTACACCTTC. This codes for CASSHDRAYGYTF.

The chain combines TRBV10-2 with TRBJ2-7, with 8 bases that match TRBD1. CDR3 length: 14 residues. The J segment lost 3 bases and the V segment lost 6 bases, leaving 7 bases of the junction unmatched. Germline V gene lookup returns CDR1 WSHSY and CDR2 SAAADI. In nucleotides, the CDR3 is TGCGCCAGCAGCAGACAGGGGTTACTCTACGAGCAGTACTTC. This gives the protein CASSRQGLLYEQYF.

The CDR3 sequence is CASSIEAQVNYGYTF. In DNA, the CDR3 is TGTGCCAGTAGTATAGAGGCGCAGGTAAACTATGGCTACACCTTC. V gene TRBV19 combines with J gene TRBJ1-2; D gene unclear. Germline V gene lookup returns CDR1 LNHDA and CDR2 SQIVND (reference sequence). The CDR3 length is 15 residues. Trimming took 0 bases from V and 2 from J, leaving 10 bases between them.

The J gene is TRBJ2-7, the V gene TRBV18, with D possibly being TRBD1 (8 bases). CDR3 length: 16 amino acids. Between the trimmed V and J ends, which lost 3 bases and 3 bases, there was a span of 18 bases. Germline V gene lookup returns CDR1 KGHSH and CDR2 LQKENI. The chain's CDR3 is CASSPLTGEGHYEQYF. CDR3 bases: TGTGCCAGCTCACCCCTGACAGGGGAGGGTCACTACGAGCAGTACTTC.

The chain carries TRBV18 and TRBJ2-5, with D perhaps matching TRBD2 (5 bases). Per germline, CDR1 KGHSH and CDR2 LQKENI. The CDR3 has 14 amino acids. The germline V and J ends were trimmed by 3 bases and 1 base, with 9 bases remaining between them. The CDR3: CASSPGKLQETQYF. The DNA of the CDR3 is TGTGCCAGCTCACCCGGGAAGCTCCAAGAGACCCAGTACTTC.

This chain uses TRBV27 with TRBJ2-5; 13 bases are shared with TRBD2. Per germline, CDR1 MNHEY and CDR2 SMNVEV (reference sequence). CDR3 length equals 16 residues. V lost 4 bases to trimming and J lost 4 bases; unmatched junction nucleotides: 6. The CDR3 coding sequence is TGTGCCAGCAGTTCCCCGGGACTAGCGGGACGAGAGACCCAGTACTTC. This sequence encodes CASSSPGLAGRETQYF.